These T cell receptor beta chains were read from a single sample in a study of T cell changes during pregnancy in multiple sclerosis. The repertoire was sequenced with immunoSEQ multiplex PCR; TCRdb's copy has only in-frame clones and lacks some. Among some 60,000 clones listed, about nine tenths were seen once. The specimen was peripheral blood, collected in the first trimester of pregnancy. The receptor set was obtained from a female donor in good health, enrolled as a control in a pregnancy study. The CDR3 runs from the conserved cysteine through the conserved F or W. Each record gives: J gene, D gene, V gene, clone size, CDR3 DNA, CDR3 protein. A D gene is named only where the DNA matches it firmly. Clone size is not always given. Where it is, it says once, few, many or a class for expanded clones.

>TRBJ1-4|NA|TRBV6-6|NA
TGTGCCAGCAGTTACGAAGGAGTTGGAAATGAAAAACTGTTTTTT
CASSYEGVGNEKLFF
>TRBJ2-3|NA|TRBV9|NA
TGTGCCAGCAGCGGACCAGGGACAGATACGCAGTATTTT
CASSGPGTDTQYF
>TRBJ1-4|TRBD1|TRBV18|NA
TGTGCCAGCTCAACCGGGACAGGTCCTGAAAAACTGTTTTTT
CASSTGTGPEKLFF
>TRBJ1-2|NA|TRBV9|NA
TGTGCCAGCCCCCTCCCTGGCCACACCTTC
CASPLPGHTF
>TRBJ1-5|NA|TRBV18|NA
TGTGCCAGCTCACCGGCAGGGGTGGATCAGCCCCAGCATTTT
CASSPAGVDQPQHF
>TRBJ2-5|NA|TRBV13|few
TGTGCCAGCAGCTGGAGGGGCACCAACACGGTGTACTTC
CASSWRGTNTVYF
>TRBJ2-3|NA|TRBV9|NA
TGTGCCAGCAGCCCTCTCCCGAGGGAGGCAGATACGCAGTATTTT
CASSPLPREADTQYF
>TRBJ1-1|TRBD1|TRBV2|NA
TGTGCCAGCAGTGGCGACAGGGGGCGACGGGATTTAGTATTCGCTGAAGCTTTCTTT
CASSGDRGRRDLVFAEAFF
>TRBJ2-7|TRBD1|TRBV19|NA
TGTGCCAGTAGTAACTGGAGACAGGGGACCTACGAGCAGTACTTC
CASSNWRQGTYEQYF
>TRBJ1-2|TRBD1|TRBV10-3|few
TGTGCCATCAGTGAGACCCAGGGGGCGGGTAACTATGGCTACACCTTC
CAISETQGAGNYGYTF
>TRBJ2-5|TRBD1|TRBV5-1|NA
TGCGCCAGCAGCTCAGGACAGGAGACAGAGACCCAGTACTTC
CASSSGQETETQYF
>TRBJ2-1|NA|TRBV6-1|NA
TGTGCCAGCAGTGAACGCGGGATCAGTGAGCAGTTCTTC
CASSERGISEQFF
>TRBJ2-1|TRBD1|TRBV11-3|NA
TGTGCCAGCAGCTTAGATGGACAGGGACCCTACAATGAGCAGTTCTTC
CASSLDGQGPYNEQFF
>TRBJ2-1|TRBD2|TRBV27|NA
TGTGCCAGCAGTTCGTTACCCGGGACTAGCGGCAACAATGAGCAGTTCTTC
CASSSLPGTSGNNEQFF
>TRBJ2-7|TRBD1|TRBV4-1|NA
TGCGCCAGCAGCCAAACCGGGACAGCCTCCTACGAGCAGTACTTC
CASSQTGTASYEQYF
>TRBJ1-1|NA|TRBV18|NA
TGTGCCAGCTCACCATCCGGGAACACTGAAGCTTTCTTT
CASSPSGNTEAFF
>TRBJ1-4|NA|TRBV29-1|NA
TGCAGCGTTGGTGAGAGGGAAAAACTGTTTTTT
CSVGEREKLFF
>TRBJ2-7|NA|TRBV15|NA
TGTGCCACCAGCATGGAGGGACGGGGGGAGCAGTACTTC
CATSMEGRGEQYF
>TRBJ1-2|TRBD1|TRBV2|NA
TGTGCCAGCAGTGTATTCCGGGACAGCTATGGCTACACCTTC
CASSVFRDSYGYTF
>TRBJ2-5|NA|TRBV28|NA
TGTGCCAGCAGTTTAGTTTTGGGGGGAGAGACCCAGTACTTC
CASSLVLGGETQYF
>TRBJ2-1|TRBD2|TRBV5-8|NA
TGTGCCAGCAGCCCCGGACTAGGTCCTCATGAGCAGTTCTTC
CASSPGLGPHEQFF
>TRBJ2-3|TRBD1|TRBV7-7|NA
TGTGCTAGCAGCCAGACAGGGTATGCGACAGATACGCAGTATTTT
CASSQTGYATDTQYF
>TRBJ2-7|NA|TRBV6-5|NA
TGTGCCAGCAGTTACGGGACCCGGGACACCCTCTACGAGCAGTACTTC
CASSYGTRDTLYEQYF
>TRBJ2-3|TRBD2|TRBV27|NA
TGTGCCAGCAGTCCCGGGGGGGGGCCTAGCACAGATACGCAGTATTTT
CASSPGGGPSTDTQYF
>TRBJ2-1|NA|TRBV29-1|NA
TGCAGCGGTTCCAGTACCGGAGTGCAGTTCTTC
CSGSSTGVQFF
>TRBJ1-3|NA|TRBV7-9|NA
TGTGCCAGCACTCAGGACAGCCTTATCTCTGGAAACACCATATATTTT
CASTQDSLISGNTIYF
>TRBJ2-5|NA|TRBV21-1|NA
TGTGCCAGCAGCAAAGTCGGTGGGGGCAGGCAAGAGACCCAGTACTTC
CASSKVGGGRQETQYF
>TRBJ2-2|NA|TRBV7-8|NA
TGTGCCAGCAGCTTAGGCAGGTCCACCGGGGAGCTGTTTTTT
CASSLGRSTGELFF
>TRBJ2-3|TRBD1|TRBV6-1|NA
TGTGCCAGCAGTGACGGACAGGGCGCAGATACGCAGTATTTT
CASSDGQGADTQYF
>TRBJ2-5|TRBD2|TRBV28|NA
TGTGCCAGCAGTCGAAGACTAGCGGGAGGGCAGGTAGAGACCCAGTACTTC
CASSRRLAGGQVETQYF
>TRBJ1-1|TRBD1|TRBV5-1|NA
TGCGCCAGCAGCTTGGGGGACAGTTCGAACACTGAAGCTTTCTTT
CASSLGDSSNTEAFF
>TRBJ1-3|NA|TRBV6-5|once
TGTGCCAGCGGATACAGGGCTCCCGGAAACACCATATATTTT
CASGYRAPGNTIYF
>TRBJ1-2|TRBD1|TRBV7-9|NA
TGTGCCAGCAGCGCCCTGAGGTCCGAGACAGGGTTTAACTATGGCTACACCTTC
CASSALRSETGFNYGYTF
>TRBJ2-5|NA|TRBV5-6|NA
TGTGCCAGCAGCAGGCCCGGCGGGTGGGCCCAGTACTTC
CASSRPGGWAQYF
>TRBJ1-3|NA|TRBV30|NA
TGTGCCTGGAGACCTCCCAGTACCTCTGGAAACACCATATATTTT
CAWRPPSTSGNTIYF
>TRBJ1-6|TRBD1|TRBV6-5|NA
TGTGCCAGCAGTTATTCCCGGGACAGAAATTCACCCCTCCACTTT
CASSYSRDRNSPLHF
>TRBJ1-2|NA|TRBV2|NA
TGTGCCAGCACCTCCGGGGAAGATACCATGGCTAACACCTTC
CASTSGEDTMANTF
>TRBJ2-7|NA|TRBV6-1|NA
TGTGCCAGCAGTGAAAGTCAGGGGGGCTACGAGCAGTACTTC
CASSESQGGYEQYF
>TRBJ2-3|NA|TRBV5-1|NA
TGCGCCAGCAGCTACGGGACAGATACGCAGTATTTT
CASSYGTDTQYF
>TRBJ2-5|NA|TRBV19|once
TGTGCCAGTAGTATGTGGGCCGAAGAGACCCAGTACTTC
CASSMWAEETQYF
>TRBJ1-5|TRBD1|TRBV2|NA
TGTGCCAGCAGCCTGGACAGGGGAAATCAGCCCCAGCATTTT
CASSLDRGNQPQHF
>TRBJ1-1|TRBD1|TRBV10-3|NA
TGTGCCATCAGGTCCCGGGACAGTAGTTCTGAAGCTTTCTTT
CAIRSRDSSSEAFF
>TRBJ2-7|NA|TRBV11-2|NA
TGTGCCAGCAGCTCGTATCCAAGGGGTAGGACCTACGAGCAGTACTTC
CASSSYPRGRTYEQYF
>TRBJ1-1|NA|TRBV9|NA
TGTGCCAGCAGCGTAGTCCCCTACACTGAAGCTTTCTTT
CASSVVPYTEAFF
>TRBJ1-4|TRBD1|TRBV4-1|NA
TGCGCCAGCAGCCAGCCGGGACAGGGGAATGAAAAACTGTTTTTT
CASSQPGQGNEKLFF
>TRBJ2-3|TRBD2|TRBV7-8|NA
TGTGCCAGCAGCCCCCAACTAGCGGGAGGGACCGATACGCAGTATTTT
CASSPQLAGGTDTQYF
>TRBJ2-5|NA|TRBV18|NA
TGTGCCAGCTCACCACCGTCAATAGAAGAGACCCAGTACTTC
CASSPPSIEETQYF
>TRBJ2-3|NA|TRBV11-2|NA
TGTGCCAGCAGGGGGGCAAGCGTCTGGGATACGCAGTATTTT
CASRGASVWDTQYF
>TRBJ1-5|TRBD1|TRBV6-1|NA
TGTGCCAGCAGCGATGATGGACAGGAGGCTCAGCCCCAGCATTTT
CASSDDGQEAQPQHF
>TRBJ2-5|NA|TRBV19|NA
TGTGCCAGTAGTATAGACCGTGACAGTTACCAAGAGACCCAGTACTTC
CASSIDRDSYQETQYF
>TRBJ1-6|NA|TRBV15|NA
TGTGCCACCAGCAGAGGAAGACAGGAGATCCTCCACTTT
CATSRGRQEILHF
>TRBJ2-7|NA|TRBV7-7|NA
TGTGCTAGCAGCCGAGAACTAGTGAGCGAGCAGTACTTC
CASSRELVSEQYF